A single sample gave rise to the 27 T cell receptor beta chains below, sequenced in a study of shared clonotypes between healthy human individuals. TCRdb keeps only in-frame clones here, not all; method: immunoSEQ multiplex PCR. In the table there are about half a million clones, around 79% of which are singletons. The sequenced sample was PBMCs. Receptor source: a woman in her 40s in good health. Some clones in this sample may be carry-over from other donors' samples.

The gene calls are TRBV29-1 and TRBJ2-7, with no clear D. Germline CDR1 is SQVTM and CDR2 is ANQGSEA. This CDR3 has 13 amino acids. Trimming took 4 bases from V and 3 from J, leaving 13 bases between them. The CDR3 protein is CSVGFDPYYEQYF. CDR3 nucleotide sequence: TGCAGCGTTGGATTTGACCCTTACTACGAGCAGTACTTC.

The chain recombines TRBV28 with TRBJ1-5; D is ambiguous. The CDR3 has 15 residues. The V end lost 6 bases, the J end lost 4 bases, and 16 bases lay between the germline ends. Per germline, CDR1 MDHEN and CDR2 SYDVKM. In DNA, the CDR3 is TGTGCCAGCAGCTCCCGCCGGGCCGAGAATCAGCCCCAGCATTTT. Translated: CASSSRRAENQPQHF.

A word on this clone: The germline gene is not matched at one end of the junction; a read error may be the cause. Other DNA sequences in this sample translate to the same CDR3. The chain combines TRBV2 with TRBJ1-5; TRBD1 agrees at 7 bases. Germline V gene lookup returns CDR1 SNHLY and CDR2 FYNNEI. The CDR3 spans 16 residues. The CDR3 spells CASSAQGRGSNQPQHF. The CDR3 region has the DNA TGTGCCAGCAGTGCACAGGGGAGGGGGAGCAATCAGCCCCAGCACTTT.

The DNA for the CDR3 is TGTGCCAGCTCGCCCTCGGGGGGTAGCGGTATAGCCAAAAACATTCAGTACTTC. Encoded protein: CASSPSGGSGIAKNIQYF. The chain links TRBV18 to TRBJ2-4; 7 nucleotides align to TRBD2. This CDR3 comprises 18 residues. Losses at the gene ends were 6 bases for V and 0 bases for J; bases not matched to a gene: 14. CDR1 and CDR2 (germline): KGHSH, LQKENI.

In this sample, this clone turned up a few times. The J gene is TRBJ1-3, the V gene TRBV30; D unresolved. Trimming took off 0 bases at V and 2 bases at J, with 8 bases between the two ends. CDR3 size: 14 residues. Germline values: CDR1 GTSNPN, CDR2 SVGIG (reference sequence). In DNA form, the CDR3 reads TGTGCCTGGAGTGTAAACAAGGCTGGAAACACCATATATTTT. This codes for CAWSVNKAGNTIYF.

The chain links TRBV27 to TRBJ2-7, with 10 bases matching TRBD1. Germline CDR1 and CDR2: MNHEY and SMNVEV (reference sequence). The CDR3 is made up of 16 amino acids. J was trimmed by 3 bases and V by 6 bases; bases with no gene match: 11. CDR3 sequence: CASRVNWGTGDYEQYF. The CDR3 nucleotides read TGTGCCAGCAGGGTTAATTGGGGGACAGGGGACTACGAGCAGTACTTC.

V is TRBV2 and J is TRBJ1-1; D possibly corresponds to TRBD1 (6 bases). V lost 7 bases and J lost 6, with 15 bases in between. This CDR3 has 13 amino acids. Germline V gene lookup returns CDR1 SNHLY and CDR2 FYNNEI. This CDR3 reads CASIRDMEPEAFF. The CDR3 bases are TGTGCCAGCATCCGGGACATGGAACCTGAAGCTTTCTTT.

This clone showed up just once. V is TRBV7-9 and J is TRBJ2-1; a possible D gene is TRBD2 (6 bases). From germline, CDR1 is SEHNR and CDR2 FQNEAQ (reference sequence). The CDR3 loop spans 14 amino acids. Trimming removed 1 base at V and 9 bases at J, with 13 bases between. CDR3 region: CASSLDAGLGEQFF. The CDR3 coding sequence is TGTGCCAGCAGCTTAGATGCGGGATTGGGTGAGCAGTTCTTC.

V usage is TRBV27 and J usage is TRBJ2-6; 9 bases align to TRBD2. The CDR3 is 17 residues long. V lost 5 bases to trimming and J lost 0 bases; unmatched junction nucleotides: 5. The germline V gene encodes CDR1 MNHEY and CDR2 SMNVEV (reference sequence). The CDR3 here is CASSRLADPSGANVLTF. The CDR3 DNA reads TGTGCCAGCAGTAGACTAGCGGACCCCTCTGGGGCCAACGTCCTGACTTTC.

This chain joins TRBV9 and TRBJ1-1; D gene unclear. CDR3 size: 12 residues. V was cut by 3 bases and J by 8 bases, with 11 bases left in between. The germline gives CDR1 SGDLS, CDR2 YYNGEE. CDR3 protein: CASSGRAVEAFF. The CDR3 DNA reads as TGTGCCAGCAGCGGCCGGGCCGTGGAAGCTTTCTTT.

The rearrangement joins TRBV6-5 to TRBJ2-5, with 11 nucleotides matching TRBD1. CDR1 and CDR2 from the germline V gene are MNHEY and SVGAGI. J was trimmed by 5 bases and V by 6 bases; bases with no gene match: 8. The CDR3 covers 15 residues. Here the CDR3 reads CASSRSGTGGETQYF. CDR3 DNA sequence: TGTGCCAGCAGCAGATCCGGGACAGGGGGGGAGACCCAGTACTTC.

The chain recombines TRBV7-9 with TRBJ2-5, with 7 bases fitting TRBD1. The trim removed 5 bases at V and 2 bases at J, leaving 14 bases unmatched. CDR1 and CDR2 from the germline V gene are SEHNR and FQNEAQ (reference sequence). CDR3 length equals 17 residues. For the CDR3, the DNA is TGTGCCAGCAGCCCCCCGTGGTCGGGGACAGATCAAGAGACCCAGTACTTC. It yields the protein CASSPPWSGTDQETQYF. Full variable domain (rest looked up from reference TRBV7-9 and TRBJ2-5): DTGVSQNPRHKITKRGQNVTFRCDPISEHNRLYWYRQTLGQGPEFLTYFQNEAQLEKSRLLSDRFSAERPKGSFSTLEIQRTEQGDSAMYLCASSPPWSGTDQETQYFGPGTRLLVL.

J is TRBJ2-2 and V is TRBV5-1, with 10 bases identical to TRBD2. V lost 5 bases, J lost 7 bases, and 8 bases stayed unmatched. Germline CDR1 reads SGHRS; CDR2 reads YFSETQ. This CDR3 comprises 15 residues. This CDR3 reads CASRPLAGASGELFF. As DNA, the CDR3 is TGCGCCAGCAGACCTCTAGCGGGAGCAAGCGGGGAGCTGTTTTTT.

The J gene is TRBJ2-7, the V gene TRBV7-2, with 9 bases lining up with TRBD2. Losses at the gene ends were 4 bases for V and 6 bases for J; bases not matched to a gene: 7. The CDR3 covers 14 residues. Germline assignment: CDR1 SGHTA and CDR2 FQGNSA. The CDR3 sequence is CASSYLAGAGEQYF. CDR3 coding DNA: TGTGCCAGCAGCTACTTAGCGGGAGCGGGCGAGCAGTACTTC.

The chain couples TRBV9 to TRBJ2-3; 7 bases are a match to TRBD2. The CDR3 covers 11 residues. The J segment lost 9 bases and the V segment lost 3 bases, leaving 1 base of the junction unmatched. Germline V gene lookup returns CDR1 SGDLS and CDR2 YYNGEE. The CDR3 here is CASSGEGTQYF. The CDR3 coding sequence is TGTGCCAGCAGCGGGGAGGGGACGCAGTATTTT.

This chain uses TRBV5-1 with TRBJ2-1, with 10 bases lining up with TRBD1. V dropped 4 bases and J dropped 5; count of bases not matched to a gene: 9. The CDR3 length is 16 residues. The germline V gene encodes CDR1 SGHRS and CDR2 YFSETQ. The CDR3 loop is CASSLAGTGADNEQFF. The CDR3 coding sequence is TGCGCCAGCAGCCTGGCCGGGACAGGGGCCGACAATGAGCAGTTCTTC.

V gene TRBV2 combines with J gene TRBJ2-5; D is unresolved. The CDR3 contains 13 residues. Per the germline V gene, CDR1 is SNHLY and CDR2 is FYNNEI. The V end was cut by 6 bases, the J end by 7 bases, with 15 bases between. The CDR3 loop reads CASSELADGTQYF. DNA for the CDR3: TGTGCCAGCAGCGAGTTGGCTGACGGGACCCAGTACTTC. The full variable domain, its missing parts supplied by reference TRBV2 and TRBJ2-5, is EPEVTQTPSHQVTQMGQEVILRCVPISNHLYFYWYRQILGQKVEFLVSFYNNEISEKSEIFDDQFSVERPDGSNFTLKIRSTKLEDSAMYFCASSELADGTQYFGPGTRLLVL.

V is TRBV18 and J is TRBJ2-7; 8 nucleotides line up with TRBD1. Per the germline V gene, CDR1 is KGHSH and CDR2 is LQKENI. CDR3 length equals 14 residues. The V gene end was trimmed by 10 bases and the J gene end by 3 bases; junction bases not matched to a gene: 11. CDR3 DNA sequence: TGTGCCACCGCGGACAGGGCGGGTAGCTACGAGCAGTACTTC. Its translation: CATADRAGSYEQYF.

Of note for this clone: The same CDR3 is also encoded by other DNA sequences in this sample. The chain employs TRBV30 and TRBJ2-5, with D possibly TRBD2 on 6 matching bases. V was trimmed by 0 bases and J by 5 bases, leaving 10 bases between them. The V gene's germline CDR1 is GTSNPN and CDR2 SVGIG (reference sequence). CDR3 size: 13 residues. For the CDR3, the DNA is TGTGCCTGGAGTGTGCGGGGCGGCGAGACCCAGTACTTC. Translation gives CAWSVRGGETQYF.

The chain joins TRBV5-1 to TRBJ1-2; TRBD1 matches at 9 bases. Germline CDR1 is SGHRS and CDR2 is YFSETQ. This CDR3 is 14 amino acids long. V was clipped by 4 bases and J by 7 bases; unmatched bases: 8. The CDR3 loop reads CASSGGQGPSGYTF. The CDR3 DNA reads TGCGCCAGCAGCGGGGGACAGGGTCCCTCTGGCTACACCTTC.

This clone was picked up one time. The chain is built from TRBV6-1 and TRBJ1-5, with 9 bases matching TRBD1. The CDR3 is made up of 14 amino acids. V shed 6 bases and J 2 bases; nucleotides not matched to a gene: 2. Germline-derived CDR1 and CDR2 are MNHNS and SASEGT. The CDR3 region is CASRQGAGNQPQHF. CDR3 coding DNA: TGTGCCAGCAGACAGGGGGCTGGCAATCAGCCCCAGCATTTT.

The sample holds a few counts of this clone. V gene TRBV28 combines with J gene TRBJ2-2, with TRBD1 identical over 7 bases. With 7 bases clipped from V and 4 bases from J, the junction kept 6 bases outside the gene matches. CDR1 is MDHEN, CDR2 SYDVKM, per germline. This CDR3 spans 14 amino acids. CDR3 bases: TGTGCCAGCAAGAGATCAGGGGGCACCGGGGAGCTGTTTTTT. This sequence encodes CASKRSGGTGELFF.

Notes on this clone: This same CDR3 is encoded by further DNA sequences in the sample. V gene TRBV19 combines with J gene TRBJ2-7; the match to TRBD2 covers 13 bases. This CDR3 has 14 amino acids. In germline, CDR1 is LNHDA, CDR2 SQIVND (reference sequence). J was trimmed by 3 bases and V by 6 bases; bases with no gene match: 2. In DNA, the CDR3 is TGTGCCAGTAGCCGGACTAGCGGGAGCTACGAGCAGTACTTC. This codes for CASSRTSGSYEQYF.

The V gene is TRBV6-6, the J gene TRBJ2-7, with 8 bases matching TRBD1. The CDR3 consists of 14 residues. J gave up 4 bases and V 4 bases, and 6 bases lay outside the gene matches. CDR1 is MNHNY, CDR2 SVGAGI, per germline (reference sequence). The CDR3 nucleotides read TGTGCCAGCAGTTCCCTGGACAGGGTATACGAGCAGTACTTC. Its protein product is CASSSLDRVYEQYF.

CDR3 DNA: TGTGCCAGCAGTCCAAGGACTAGCGGGACGGCAGATACGCAGTATTTT. Amino acid sequence: CASSPRTSGTADTQYF. The genes are TRBV27 and TRBJ2-3; 12 bases are a match to TRBD2. The length of the CDR3 is 16 residues. Trimming cost V 5 bases and J 4 bases; bases outside gene matches: 7. Germline CDR1 reads MNHEY; CDR2 reads SMNVEV (reference sequence).

The chain recombines TRBV28 with TRBJ2-3; tentatively, D is TRBD2 (5 bases). The CDR3 runs 15 residues. V gave up 6 bases and J gave up 2 bases, with 15 bases separating them. The germline CDR1 and CDR2 sequences are MDHEN and SYDVKM. The CDR3 coding sequence is TGTGCCAGCAGCCGAGCGGATTTCCACACAGATACGCAGTATTTT. Translation: CASSRADFHTDTQYF.

J is TRBJ1-2 and V is TRBV29-1; D unclear. This CDR3 is built from 12 residues. CDR1 and CDR2 from the germline V gene are SQVTM and ANQGSEA. V lost 3 bases, J lost 4 bases, and 9 bases lay in between. The CDR3 bases are TGCAGCGTTGACGGAAATAGCTATGGCTACACCTTC. This translates into CSVDGNSYGYTF.